This T cell receptor (beta chain) is from a study of shared clonotypes between healthy human individuals. Across the study: The cohort comprised a couple of women and a few men. Their ages spanned 18 to 49 years. Each donor's CD8 memory used one plate, CD8 naive two, each CD4 subset three. Broader study findings: Blood was the only sampled material, and tissue repertoires likely differ.

Turning to this clone: What it recognizes is unknown.

The CDR3 is 20 residues long. Unmatched junction bases numbered 9, after V lost 0 bases and J lost 0 bases. Germline CDR1 reads SGHRS; CDR2 reads YFSETQ. The method was immunoSEQ multiplex PCR; TCRdb's version includes in-frame clones alone and lacks a portion of them. The table includes roughly 2 million clones, around 95% detected once. Donors included only healthy HIV-negative adults lacking recent acute infections or vaccinations. This chain uses TRBV5-1 with TRBJ2-3, with 14 bases aligning to TRBD2. The clonotype comes from a man aged 18 to 30 in good health. Sequencing was done on a sample of naive CD4+ T cells sorted from blood. Subset reported: CD45RA+ positively selected. In DNA form, the CDR3 reads TGCGCCAGCAGCTTGGGGCCCGGGACTAGCGGGAGATATAGCACAGATACGCAGTATTTT. Protein product: CASSLGPGTSGRYSTDTQYF.